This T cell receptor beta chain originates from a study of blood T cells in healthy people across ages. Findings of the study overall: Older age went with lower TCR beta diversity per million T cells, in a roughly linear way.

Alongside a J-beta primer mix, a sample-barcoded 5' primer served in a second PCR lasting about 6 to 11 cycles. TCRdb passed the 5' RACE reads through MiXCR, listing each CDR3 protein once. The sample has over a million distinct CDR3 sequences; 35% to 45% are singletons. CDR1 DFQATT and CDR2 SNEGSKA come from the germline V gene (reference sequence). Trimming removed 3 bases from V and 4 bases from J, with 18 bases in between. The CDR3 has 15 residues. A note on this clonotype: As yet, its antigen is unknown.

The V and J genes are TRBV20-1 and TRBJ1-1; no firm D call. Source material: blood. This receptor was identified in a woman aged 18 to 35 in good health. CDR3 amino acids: CSARAYISASTEAFF. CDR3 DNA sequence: TGCAGTGCTAGGGCTTACATTTCCGCGAGCACTGAAGCTTTCTTT.